This T cell receptor (beta chain) was identified in a study of Graves' ophthalmopathy and Graves' hyperthyroidism. Germline assignment: CDR1 MDHEN and CDR2 SYDVKM. Between the trimmed V and J ends, which lost 5 bases and 5 bases, there was a span of 12 bases. The CDR3 has 13 amino acids. Ten or more counts support this clonotype. Scientists amplified the TCR beta CDR3 regions from RNA transcripts. Second-round multiplex PCR came after first-round RT-PCR with HTBI primers. MiXCR, run by TCRdb on the multiplex PCR reads, gives a single entry per CDR3 protein. This table holds roughly 480,000 distinct CDR3 sequences, 14% found once.

The TCR comes from a woman aged 25 to 45 with Graves' ophthalmopathy. The sequencing input was blood. The V and J genes are TRBV28 and TRBJ2-5; D might be TRBD2 (6 bases). Here the CDR3 reads CASSDGGRETQYF. CDR3 nucleotides: TGTGCCAGCAGTGACGGGGGAAGGGAGACCCAGTACTTC.